The clone carrying this TCR beta chain was found once. This sample is part of a study of blood T cell repertoires in COVID-19. Here immunoSEQ multiplex PCR was the method, and the copy in TCRdb shows in-frame clones only, minus some. The table records 140,000 or so clones, around 81% of them present only once. Recovered participants had two consecutive negative NP/OP PCR tests, healthcare professional clearance, or symptom resolution. The CDR3 has 19 residues. Sequenced material: PBMCs or T cells enriched from blood (not recorded which). This rearrangement joins TRBV21-1 to TRBJ2-6; the table's TRBD1 call for D was not verified on the DNA. TRBV21-1 is assigned pseudogene status. The TCR comes from a woman in her forties who had recovered from COVID-19. CDR3 protein: CASSSHRGPALSGANVLTF. CDR3 coding DNA: TGTGCCAGCAGCTCCCACAGGGGTCCCGCCCTCTCTGGGGCCAACGTCCTGACTTTC.